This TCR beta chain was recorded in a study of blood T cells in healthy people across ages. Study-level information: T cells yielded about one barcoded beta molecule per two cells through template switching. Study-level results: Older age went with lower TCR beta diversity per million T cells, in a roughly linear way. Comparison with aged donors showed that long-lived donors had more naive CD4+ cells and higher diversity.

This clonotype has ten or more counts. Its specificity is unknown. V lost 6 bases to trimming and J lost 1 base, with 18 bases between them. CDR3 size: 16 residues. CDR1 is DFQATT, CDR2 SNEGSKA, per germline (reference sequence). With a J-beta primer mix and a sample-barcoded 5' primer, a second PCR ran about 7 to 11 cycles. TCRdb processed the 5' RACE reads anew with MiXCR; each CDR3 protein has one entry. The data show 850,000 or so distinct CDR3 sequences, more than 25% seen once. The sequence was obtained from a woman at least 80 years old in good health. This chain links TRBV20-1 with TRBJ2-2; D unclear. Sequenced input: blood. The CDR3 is CSAHKTETVNTGELFF. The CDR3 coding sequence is TGCAGTGCCCATAAGACCGAGACGGTGAACACCGGGGAGCTGTTTTTT.